This TCR beta chain was sequenced in a study of T cell responses to AZD1222 COVID-19 vaccine. The data were produced by immunoSEQ multiplex PCR, yet TCRdb's version contains in-frame clones alone and is incomplete. In the table there are 250,000 to 300,000 clones, 94% of which are singletons. For this clone: The antigen is not known.

Per the germline V gene, CDR1 is MGHRA and CDR2 is YSYEKL. The CDR3 loop spans 16 amino acids. Trimming removed 2 bases at V and 0 bases at J, with 12 bases between. Regarding the study as a whole: Spike-spanning, vaccine-associated CD4 TCRs were dominant at 160-218 and 743-854. Donors, mostly white British, included more females; clonal diversity was possibly underestimated.

The TCR was taken from an adult who received the AZD1222 COVID-19 vaccine. The sample here was peripheral blood, taken 28 days after the second AZD1222 dose. The chain uses TRBV4-1 and TRBJ2-3; D not certain. DNA for the CDR3: TGCGCCAGCAGCCAAATCACAGTACTTAGCACAGATACGCAGTATTTT. Its protein is CASSQITVLSTDTQYF.